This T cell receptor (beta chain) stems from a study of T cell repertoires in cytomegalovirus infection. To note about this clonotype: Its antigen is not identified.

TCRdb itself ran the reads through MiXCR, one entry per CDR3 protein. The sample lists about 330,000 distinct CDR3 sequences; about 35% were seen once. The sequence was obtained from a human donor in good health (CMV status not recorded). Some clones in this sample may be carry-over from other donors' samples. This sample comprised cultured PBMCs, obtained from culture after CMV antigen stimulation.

CDR3 residues: CASSPIVSYEQYV. The CDR3 nucleotides read TGTGCCAGCAGCCCCATCGTTTCCTACGAGCAGTACGTC. V and J are TRBV11-2 and TRBJ2-7; the D is unclear. Between the trimmed V and J ends, which lost 5 bases and 1 base, there was a span of 9 bases. The germline CDR1 and CDR2 sequences are SGHAT and FQNNGV. This CDR3 is built from 13 residues.